These 17 T cell receptor beta chains were all obtained from the same sample, sequenced in a study of blood T cell repertoires in COVID-19. Assay used: immunoSEQ multiplex PCR; TCRdb lists only in-frame clones, some missing. Of tens of thousands of clones listed, about 89% are singletons. The specimen sequenced was peripheral blood. These receptors all stem from a human donor in a cohort sampled during active COVID-19.

The rearrangement uses TRBV4-2 and TRBJ2-5; D ambiguous. V was trimmed by 0 bases and J by 6 bases, leaving 5 bases between them. This CDR3 is 12 amino acids long. CDR1 and CDR2 from the germline V gene are LGHNA and YNFKEQ. CDR3: CASSQDGKTQYF. The CDR3 DNA reads TGTGCCAGCAGCCAAGATGGCAAGACCCAGTACTTC.

The chain couples TRBV5-4 to TRBJ1-2; tentative D call: TRBD1 (5 bases). The CDR3 has 16 residues. With 0 bases removed from V and 7 bases from J, the gap between germline ends came to 19 bases. Germline-derived CDR1 and CDR2 are SGHNT and YYREEE (reference sequence). The CDR3 is CASSLESWGGGSGYTF. The DNA of the CDR3 is TGTGCCAGCAGCTTGGAGTCTTGGGGGGGAGGGAGTGGCTACACCTTC.

This clone came up once. The chain recombines TRBV11-2 with TRBJ1-5, with D unclear. Per germline, CDR1 SGHAT and CDR2 FQNNGV. This CDR3 spans 13 amino acids. V lost 3 bases and J 3 bases, leaving 6 bases between the germline ends. CDR3 sequence: CASSLSFNQPQHF. The CDR3 DNA follows: TGTGCCAGCAGCTTGAGTTTCAATCAGCCCCAGCATTTT.

The chain recombines TRBV29-1 with TRBJ2-1, with a weak D call TRBD1 (6 bases). Germline V gene lookup returns CDR1 SQVTM and CDR2 ANQGSEA. CDR3 length: 17 amino acids. Trimming left V 2 bases short and J 4 bases short, with 21 bases between. The CDR3 nucleotides are TGCAGCGTTGAATCGGGAACAGGGTGGGGAACGTACAATGAGCAGTTCTTC. Encoded protein: CSVESGTGWGTYNEQFF.

J is TRBJ1-2 and V is TRBV25-1, with TRBD1 matching over 7 bases. Germline lookup yields CDR1 MGHDK and CDR2 SYGVNS. This CDR3 has 11 amino acids. V was pared by 7 bases and J by 6 bases, with 2 bases of the junction left unmatched. The chain's CDR3 is CASTGGNGYTF. The CDR3 DNA reads TGTGCCAGCACAGGGGGGAATGGCTACACCTTC.

The chain has TRBV6-4 and TRBJ2-2, with D possibly matching TRBD1 (5 bases). Deletions cut 0 bases from V and 4 bases from J, with 12 bases between. Germline CDR1 is MRHNA and CDR2 is SNTAGT. The CDR3 is made up of 16 amino acids. The CDR3 sequence is CASSDSNRPTTGELFF. CDR3 nucleotide sequence: TGTGCCAGCAGTGACTCCAACAGGCCGACCACCGGGGAGCTGTTTTTT.

This clone was picked up one time. The J gene is TRBJ2-1, the V gene TRBV9; TRBD2 matches at 7 bases. J lost 10 bases, V lost 7 bases, and 11 bases had no gene match. Germline V gives CDR1 SGDLS, CDR2 YYNGEE. There are 13 residues in the CDR3. The CDR3, as DNA: TGTGCCAGCCAACGCGGGGGATCGCAAGAGCAGTTCTTC. Translating gives CASQRGGSQEQFF.

V and J are TRBV5-1 and TRBJ2-1, with a possible D match to TRBD2 (6 bases). This CDR3 has 13 residues. Per germline, CDR1 SGHRS and CDR2 YFSETQ. V was cut by 4 bases and J by 8 bases, with 13 bases left in between. CDR3 loop: CASSVRDSDEQFF. CDR3 DNA sequence: TGCGCCAGCAGCGTCCGGGACTCAGATGAGCAGTTCTTC.

This CDR3 is CASSSPIRGATNEKLFF. The DNA of the CDR3 is TGTGCCAGCAGCTCTCCCATTCGGGGGGCAACTAATGAAAAACTGTTTTTT. The rearrangement joins TRBV27 to TRBJ1-4; D perhaps matches TRBD1 (5 bases). The germline gives CDR1 MNHEY, CDR2 SMNVEV (reference sequence). V was cut by 6 bases and J by 0 bases, with 17 bases left in between. The CDR3 sequence is 17 residues long. The full variable domain, completed using reference TRBV27 and TRBJ1-4, is EAQVTQNPRYLITVTGKKLTVTCSQNMNHEYMSWYRQDPGLGLRQIYYSMNVEVTDKGDVPEGYKVSRKEKRNFPLILESPSPNQTSLYFCASSSPIRGATNEKLFFGSGTQLSVL.

The chain is built from TRBV3-1 (or the pseudogene TRBV3-2) and TRBJ1-1; 10 bases line up with TRBD1. Germline V gene data show CDR1 as LGHDT and CDR2 as YNNKEL (reference sequence). This CDR3 is 13 amino acids long. The J segment lost 10 bases and the V segment lost 3 bases, leaving 5 bases of the junction unmatched. The CDR3 spells CASSQGTGVSAFF. CDR3 DNA: TGTGCCAGCAGCCAGGGGACAGGGGTATCAGCTTTCTTT.

V gene TRBV5-1 combines with J gene TRBJ1-1, with D perhaps TRBD1 (5 bases). Germline CDR1 and CDR2: SGHRS and YFSETQ. The CDR3 has 13 residues. The V end was cut by 2 bases, the J end by 7 bases, with 12 bases between. CDR3 bases: TGCGCCAGCAGCTTAGACAGCACTCTTGAAGCTTTCTTT. This sequence encodes CASSLDSTLEAFF.

V usage is TRBV28 and J usage is TRBJ1-1, with unresolved D. Germline V lookup: CDR1 MDHEN, CDR2 SYDVKM. The V end lost 4 bases, the J end lost 10 bases, and 16 bases lay between the germline ends. This CDR3 has 13 amino acids. CDR3 nucleotides: TGTGCCAGCAGTTCCTCGGACGCGGGTTTAGCTTTCTTT. Its protein product is CASSSSDAGLAFF.

The gene calls are TRBV6-5 and TRBJ2-3, with TRBD2 matching 8 bases. This CDR3 region has 15 residues. V lost 7 bases and J lost 4; bases outside the gene matches: 10. Per germline, CDR1 MNHEY and CDR2 SVGAGI. This CDR3 is CASKTSALEADTQYF. The DNA for the CDR3 is TGTGCCAGCAAGACTAGCGCGTTAGAAGCAGATACGCAGTATTTT.

This clone was counted between two and nine times. The genes are TRBV5-1 and TRBJ2-5, with D unclear. V was clipped by 1 base and J by 5 bases, with 12 bases between them. In germline, CDR1 is SGHRS, CDR2 YFSETQ. CDR3 length: 14 amino acids. CDR3 loop: CASSLLVVGETQYF. The CDR3 region has the DNA TGCGCCAGCAGCTTGCTAGTGGTTGGGGAGACCCAGTACTTC.

This chain connects TRBV28 to TRBJ1-1; tentatively, D is TRBD1 (5 bases). V lost 2 bases and J lost 5, with 12 bases in between. CDR1 and CDR2 from the germline V gene are MDHEN and SYDVKM. The CDR3 spans 14 residues. The CDR3 nucleotides read TGTGCCAGCAGTTTAAGGACACCCCAAACTGAAGCTTTCTTT. Its translation: CASSLRTPQTEAFF.

The chain has TRBV5-1 and TRBJ2-7; TRBD2 matches at 8 bases. Germline values: CDR1 SGHRS, CDR2 YFSETQ. The CDR3 has 16 residues. With V trimmed by 7 bases and J by 5 bases, 17 bases remained unmatched. CDR3 in DNA: TGCGCCAGCTGTGAGCGGGAGCTCGGGCGGGCCAACGAGCAGTACTTC. It is translated as CASCERELGRANEQYF. Combining the CDR3 with reference TRBV5-1 and TRBJ2-7 gives the whole variable domain KAGVTQTPRYLIKTRGQQVTLSCSPISGHRSVSWYQQTPGQGLQFLFEYFSETQRNKGNFPGRFSGRQFSNSRSEMNVSTLELGDSALYLCASCERELGRANEQYFGPGTRLTVT.

The chain recombines TRBV7-3 with TRBJ2-3, with TRBD2 matching over 8 bases. Germline-derived CDR1 and CDR2 are SGHTA and FQGTGA. The ends lost 0 bases at V and 1 base at J; junction bases unmatched: 12. The CDR3 length is 19 residues. The CDR3 spells CASSLTTPRTSGRTDTQYF. The CDR3 nucleotides read TGTGCCAGCAGCTTAACAACGCCTCGAACTAGCGGCCGCACAGATACGCAGTATTTT.